This T cell receptor (beta chain) was profiled in a study of identical twins. Study-level findings and limits: Reduced insertions were recorded for abundant cord blood beta clonotypes, with no such pattern in memory repertoires.

V lost 2 bases to trimming and J lost 2 bases, with 10 bases between them. The CDR3 sequence is 15 residues long. Germline V gene sequence: CDR1 MNHEY, CDR2 SMNVEV (reference sequence). In its sample, this clonotype was seen a few times. The antigen remains unidentified. From the 5' RACE reads, TCRdb called clonotypes with MiXCR, one entry per CDR3 protein. This repertoire shows 450,000 to 500,000 distinct CDR3 sequences, roughly an eighth found once; its top ten account for 0.98%. Among all donors, each was a healthy Caucasian. The data also belong to a second study, concerning yellow fever vaccine responses in identical twins. That report adds: The T cell response to vaccination in identical twins was reportedly partly convergent and partly personalized.

The J gene is TRBJ2-1, the V gene TRBV27, with D possibly being TRBD1 or TRBD2 (5 bases each). Sequenced input: CD4+ T cells sorted from blood. This receptor was taken from a woman aged 18-29 years in good health. The CDR3 sequence: CASSLRRGPYNEQFF. The CDR3 bases are TGTGCCAGCAGTTTACGACGGGGACCCTACAATGAGCAGTTCTTC.